The rows below give T cell receptor beta chains drawn from one sample of a study of blood T cell repertoires in COVID-19. TCRdb keeps only in-frame clones here, not all; method: immunoSEQ multiplex PCR. The profile shows tens of thousands of clones, about 93% of them singletons. Sequenced sample: peripheral blood. Receptor source: an elderly woman with active COVID-19. The CDR3 runs from the conserved cysteine through the conserved F or W. Each record gives: J gene, D gene, clone size, V gene, CDR3 protein, CDR3 DNA. The D gene is left open where the match is weak. For some rows the clone size is stated as once, few or many, or as a class when expanded; others skip it.

J gene: TRBJ2-2; D gene: -; clone size: -; V gene: TRBV7-2; CDR3 protein: CASSTSRGGATGELFF; CDR3 DNA: TGTGCCAGCAGCACCTCTAGGGGCGGAGCCACCGGGGAGCTGTTTTTT
J gene: TRBJ2-4; D gene: TRBD1; clone size: once; V gene: TRBV4-2; CDR3 protein: CASSQVTGQGAGKLAKNIQYF; CDR3 DNA: TGTGCCAGCAGCCAAGTTACTGGACAGGGGGCCGGAAAACTAGCCAAAAACATTCAGTACTTC
J gene: TRBJ1-1; D gene: -; clone size: -; V gene: TRBV28; CDR3 protein: CASSFPQGPNTEAFF; CDR3 DNA: TGTGCCAGCAGTTTCCCACAGGGACCGAACACTGAAGCTTTCTTT
J gene: TRBJ2-3; D gene: -; clone size: few; V gene: TRBV7-6; CDR3 protein: CASSSGEQLTDTQYF; CDR3 DNA: TGTGCCAGCAGCTCCGGGGAACAGTTGACAGATACGCAGTATTTT
J gene: TRBJ1-6; D gene: -; clone size: -; V gene: TRBV12-2; CDR3 protein: CASRLECSINSPLHF; CDR3 DNA: TGTGCAAGTCGCTTAGAGTGTAGTATCAATTCACCCCTCCACTTT
J gene: TRBJ2-2; D gene: -; clone size: -; V gene: TRBV7-9; CDR3 protein: CASSLVSPGELFF; CDR3 DNA: TGTGCCAGCAGCTTAGTATCCCCCGGGGAGCTGTTTTTT
J gene: TRBJ1-4; D gene: -; clone size: -; V gene: TRBV15; CDR3 protein: CATSRDQVAEKLFF; CDR3 DNA: TGTGCCACCAGCAGAGATCAGGTCGCTGAAAAACTGTTTTTT
J gene: TRBJ1-2; D gene: TRBD1; clone size: -; V gene: TRBV4-1; CDR3 protein: CASSQSWTGGELAGYTF; CDR3 DNA: TGCGCCAGCAGCCAGTCCTGGACAGGGGGCGAGTTAGCTGGCTACACCTTC
J gene: TRBJ2-3; D gene: TRBD2; clone size: -; V gene: TRBV6-2/TRBV6-3; CDR3 protein: CASSRLAGVTRDTQYF; CDR3 DNA: TGTGCCAGCAGCCGACTAGCGGGAGTGACACGAGATACGCAGTATTTT
J gene: TRBJ2-2; D gene: TRBD1; clone size: -; V gene: TRBV6-5; CDR3 protein: CASRLDRGAGELFF; CDR3 DNA: TGTGCCAGCAGACTGGACAGGGGGGCCGGGGAGCTGTTTTTT
J gene: TRBJ2-1; D gene: -; clone size: -; V gene: TRBV7-8; CDR3 protein: CASSRTEVYNEQFF; CDR3 DNA: TGTGCCAGCAGCCGGACAGAGGTATACAATGAGCAGTTCTTC
J gene: TRBJ1-5; D gene: -; clone size: -; V gene: TRBV4-1; CDR3 protein: CASSQDQFRGSGQPQHF; CDR3 DNA: TGCGCCAGCAGCCAAGATCAGTTCAGGGGTTCCGGTCAGCCCCAGCATTTT
J gene: TRBJ1-1; D gene: -; clone size: -; V gene: TRBV3-1/TRBV3-2; CDR3 protein: CASSLAGSTEAFF; CDR3 DNA: TGTGCCAGCAGCCTAGCGGGGAGCACTGAAGCTTTCTTT
J gene: TRBJ2-5; D gene: -; clone size: few; V gene: TRBV5-1; CDR3 protein: CASSDPTGDQETQYF; CDR3 DNA: TGCGCCAGCAGCGACCCGACAGGAGACCAAGAGACCCAGTACTTC
J gene: TRBJ2-3; D gene: -; clone size: -; V gene: TRBV6-5; CDR3 protein: CASSLQPGDTQYF; CDR3 DNA: TGTGCCAGCAGTTTGCAGCCCGGGGATACGCAGTATTTT
J gene: TRBJ2-3; D gene: TRBD2; clone size: -; V gene: TRBV2; CDR3 protein: CASRAGGSSDTQYF; CDR3 DNA: TGTGCCAGCAGGGCCGGCGGGAGCTCAGATACGCAGTATTTT
J gene: TRBJ2-3; D gene: -; clone size: once; V gene: TRBV3-1/TRBV3-2; CDR3 protein: CASSRGPSDTQYF; CDR3 DNA: TGTGCCAGCAGCAGAGGGCCCTCGGATACGCAGTATTTT
J gene: TRBJ1-5; D gene: TRBD1; clone size: -; V gene: TRBV27; CDR3 protein: CASSLQGGIGSNQPQHF; CDR3 DNA: TGTGCCAGCAGTTTACAAGGGGGCATCGGCAGCAATCAGCCCCAGCATTTT
J gene: TRBJ1-2; D gene: TRBD1; clone size: -; V gene: TRBV6-2/TRBV6-3; CDR3 protein: CASSGQGTGYTF; CDR3 DNA: TGTGCCAGCAGCGGACAGGGCACTGGCTACACCTTC
J gene: TRBJ2-7; D gene: TRBD2; clone size: -; V gene: TRBV10-1; CDR3 protein: CASIGLAYEQYF; CDR3 DNA: TGCGCCAGCATCGGACTAGCCTACGAGCAGTACTTC
J gene: TRBJ2-3; D gene: TRBD2; clone size: once; V gene: TRBV10-3; CDR3 protein: CAISESRGGTADTQYF; CDR3 DNA: TGTGCCATCAGTGAGTCGCGGGGGGGAACGGCAGATACGCAGTATTTT
J gene: TRBJ1-4; D gene: -; clone size: -; V gene: TRBV6-6; CDR3 protein: CASSYTAGQGEKLFF; CDR3 DNA: TGTGCCAGCAGTTACACGGCAGGGCAGGGGGAAAAACTGTTTTTT
J gene: TRBJ2-3; D gene: -; clone size: -; V gene: TRBV5-4; CDR3 protein: CASSSAWGGTDTQYF; CDR3 DNA: TGTGCCAGCAGCTCCGCTTGGGGAGGTACAGATACGCAGTATTTT
J gene: TRBJ1-6; D gene: -; clone size: -; V gene: TRBV6-5; CDR3 protein: CASRAGHPNSPLHF; CDR3 DNA: TGTGCCAGCAGAGCGGGACATCCAAATTCACCCCTCCACTTT
J gene: TRBJ2-7; D gene: -; clone size: -; V gene: TRBV19; CDR3 protein: CASSLSPVPPYEQYF; CDR3 DNA: TGTGCCAGTAGCCTCTCACCGGTCCCCCCCTACGAGCAGTACTTC
J gene: TRBJ2-3; D gene: -; clone size: -; V gene: TRBV2; CDR3 protein: CASRIGLSTDTQYF; CDR3 DNA: TGTGCCAGCAGGATAGGACTAAGCACAGATACGCAGTATTTT
J gene: TRBJ2-5; D gene: TRBD2; clone size: -; V gene: TRBV5-1; CDR3 protein: CATNSGSGTGETQYF; CDR3 DNA: TGCGCCACGAATTCGGGGAGCGGGACTGGGGAGACCCAGTACTTC
J gene: TRBJ2-5; D gene: -; clone size: -; V gene: TRBV28; CDR3 protein: CATRAETQYF; CDR3 DNA: TGTGCCACCAGGGCAGAGACCCAGTACTTC
J gene: TRBJ2-3; D gene: TRBD2; clone size: -; V gene: TRBV7-2; CDR3 protein: CASSPPGLAGGTDTQYF; CDR3 DNA: TGTGCCAGCAGCCCCCCGGGACTAGCGGGGGGAACAGATACGCAGTATTTT
J gene: TRBJ2-7; D gene: TRBD1; clone size: -; V gene: TRBV28; CDR3 protein: CASSATDRGRYEQYF; CDR3 DNA: TGTGCCAGCAGTGCCACGGACAGGGGTCGGTACGAGCAGTACTTC
J gene: TRBJ2-3; D gene: -; clone size: -; V gene: TRBV4-2; CDR3 protein: CASSQVWGSGTSTDTQYF; CDR3 DNA: TGTGCCAGCAGCCAAGTCTGGGGTAGCGGAACTAGCACAGATACGCAGTATTTT
J gene: TRBJ1-2; D gene: TRBD1; clone size: -; V gene: TRBV12-3/TRBV12-4; CDR3 protein: CASRFGTGFGYTF; CDR3 DNA: TGTGCCAGCAGGTTCGGGACAGGGTTTGGCTACACCTTC